The entry below gives a single T cell receptor beta chain sequence along with its context. Its antigen remains undetermined. No qualities accompany the bases; no much larger clone lies one base away. These data are taken from a study of vaccination and CD4 T cells after COVID-19 (dated by TCRdb to between 2021 and 2024). About the investigation overall: In the convalescent cohort there were six males and four females, among whom were two Hispanic individuals, seven Caucasians, two Asians and one multiracial person. Participants received two doses of either the Pfizer-BioNTech BNT162b2 vaccine (n=8) or the Moderna mRNA-1273 vaccine (n=2). Post-COVID blood samples were collected from convalescent patients a median of around 100 days after diagnosis, with a range of roughly 35 to 180 days. Post-vaccine blood samples were taken a median of about 70 days after the second vaccine dose, with a range of roughly 13 to 250 days. For stimulating the cultures, overlapping spike peptide pools were used, derived from SARS-CoV-2 as well as from the common cold coronaviruses HCoV-NL63, HCoV-OC43 and HCoV-229E. Control cultures received a CEFX viral epitope pool as the positive control, an HIV-1 Nef peptide pool as the negative control, or no peptide. In around 10 COVID-19 convalescent patients and a few infection-naive healthy vaccine recipients, researchers compared the spike-specific CD4+ TCR repertoire from before mRNA vaccination with the repertoire from after. In an earlier paper using these donors, memory CD4+ T cell crossreactivity between SARS-CoV-2 and common cold coronavirus spike proteins was assessed at the TCR clonotype level. Overall study results and their limits: The median number of SARS-CoV-2-reactive clonotypes rose from around 22 after infection to 38 after vaccination, but the change was not significant. In convalescent patients, nearly all vaccine-specific clones (304 of 307) were found to be mono-reactive for SARS-CoV-2 spike rather than cross-reactive with common cold coronaviruses. The number of convalescent patients in the study was relatively small, and the study did not examine early timepoints following natural infection. Among convalescent patients, a median 86.3% of the SARS-CoV-2-reactive clones seen after vaccination appeared only after vaccination, which suggests priming specific to the vaccine.

Clipping removes 6 bases from V and 4 bases from J, with 7 as the unmatched junction base count. From cysteine to phenylalanine, the CDR3 is 16 amino acids long. Of the read, only the CDR3 DNA is kept; its 48 bases are in frame from base 1. Via the germline V gene, CDR1 is ENHRY and CDR2 SYGVKD. According to the study, the label for this sample's treatment or condition signals: roughly 10-day PBMC culture with coronavirus spike peptide pools or control peptides (ViraFEST assay). CD4+ T cells from unexposed donors were collected before the COVID-19 pandemic (2011-2018). The study used the ViraFEST assay, which expanded antigen-specific T cells with peptide pools and then identified expanded clonotypes by TCR sequencing. Each well held millions of PBMCs cultured in IMDM containing roughly 5% human AB serum and 10 IU/ml IL-2, with around 9.2 ug/ml peptide pools added. Half of the culture medium was replaced with fresh IL-2-containing medium on days 3 and 7. Once the cells had been in culture for about 10 days, the EasySep CD4+ T cell isolation kit was used to isolate CD4+ T cells by negative selection. Unexposed donor CD4+ T cells were tested for reactivity to SARS-CoV-2 S and N and four common cold coronavirus spike pools, as cell number allowed. Ficoll-Paque Plus gradient centrifugation was used to isolate PBMCs from whole blood, and the isolated PBMCs were then either used fresh or cryopreserved at -140C. Each culture condition was generally run in triplicate wells. Leukapheresis product for the unexposed donors was purchased commercially.

The library was built by means of PCR. DNA from cultured CD4+ T cells was subjected to TCR sequencing with the Oncomine TCR Beta short-read assay at the Johns Hopkins FTIC core. The QIAamp micro DNA kit was used to extract genomic DNA from the cultured CD4+ T cells. Oncomine TCR Beta libraries from cultured CD4+ T cells were pooled using unique dual indexes and sequenced on an Illumina iSeq 100. In the original analysis: Non-productive sequences were removed, and CDR3s not starting with C, not ending with F or W, or shorter than 7 amino acids were discarded. The MANAFEST web application identified antigen-specific clonotypes by comparing peptide-stimulated wells against reference wells and other culture wells. To be called positive, a clone needed an FDR below 0.05, an odds ratio above 5, and a productive frequency above 0.1% in at least two of three replicate wells. Cross-reactive clonotypes were defined as significantly expanded in both SARS-CoV-2 spike wells and at least one common cold coronavirus spike condition. Levenshtein distances (stringdist) and unrooted phylogenetic trees (ape) in R version 3.6.1 were used to assess CDR3 homology. TCRdb's own reprocessing of the public reads used fastp at Q25 and MiXCR and kept productive beta chains. Rows merge per CDR3 protein into single entries with the most common DNA and genes. TCRdb assigned the V and J calls; the authors' analysis was not used. The sample table contains fewer than 10,000 distinct CDR3 sequences; only one count was recorded for 45% to 50% of them. The leading ten clones occupy roughly 10% of the sample.

The chain uses TRBV10-3 and TRBJ2-2; 11 central bases correspond to TRBD2. The sequenced material came from CD4+ T cells from blood, cultured in vitro. This clonotype originated in a human donor in good health. The nucleotide sequence reads TGTGCCATCAGGTCCGGGACTAGCGGTTCCACCGGGGAGCTGTTTTTT. Translated, it reads CAIRSGTSGSTGELFF.